The following is a TCR beta chain sequence with its context. Germline loops: CDR1 SGHRS, CDR2 YFSETQ. V shed 0 bases and J shed 5 bases, with 14 bases lying between them. This CDR3 comprises 15 residues. The sample belongs to a study of control samples from healthy donors and cancer patients. Generated by immunoSEQ multiplex PCR, the TCRdb table keeps only in-frame clones and is missing some. Here the sample spans roughly 400,000 clones, 90% being singletons. The chain has TRBV5-1 and TRBJ2-5; D remains ambiguous. The receptor was isolated from a man aged 40-50 years with head and neck cancer. Sequenced sample: PBMCs. CDR3 residues: CASSLAVSSSETQYF. CDR3 in DNA: TGCGCCAGCAGCTTGGCGGTATCGTCGTCGGAGACCCAGTACTTC.